This T cell receptor beta chain was sequenced for a study of identifying expanded T cells in peripheral blood (dated by TCRdb to between 2019 and 2020). About the investigation overall: Separate aliquots of the same genomic DNA pool were sequenced to produce technical replicates, and four replicates were compared in pairs.

The immunoSEQ Assay, which uses bias-controlled multiplex PCR amplification of genomic DNA, was used to profile TCRbeta CDR3 regions. The published analysis was carried out like this. To quantify the absolute abundance of each unique TCRbeta CDR3 region, the sequences were collapsed and filtered. Differential abundance was tested with two models: a binomial (Fisher-equivalent) model and a beta-binomial model that adds time-dependent variance fitted from healthy donors. Clones with fewer than 5 combined templates were removed, and a clone was called differentially abundant if the clone's Benjamini-Hochberg FDR was below 0.01. In the beta-binomial model, variance was expressed as a function of the total template count across the two samples, in the form v = (b*log(k)+a)^2. TCRdb provides this immuneACCESS table in a form limited to in-frame rearrangements. Some clones are lacking; in checked studies, under half of them reflect an unresolved V gene, and why the rest are absent is not known. V and J calls and clone size are copied from that table; D and trimming were computed from the DNA. The sample table holds 70,000 to 95,000 clones, of which around nine tenths were seen once. Roughly 3.8% of the sample is held by the ten biggest clonotypes.

During the collection period, no infections or other immune events were recorded for the healthy donors. Time-dependent variance in a beta-binomial model of T-cell clone differential abundance was calibrated using healthy-donor blood repertoires as a training cohort. The training cohort included around ten healthy donors, of whom 3 were female and 7 were male. On average the donors were around 41 years old, and their ages spanned roughly 25 to 70 years. Whole blood was collected from each healthy donor at three time points spaced two to three weeks apart and obtained from a commercial supplier. Genomic DNA was extracted from unsorted whole blood for immunosequencing. Notes on this clone: There is no known antigen for this receptor. No base-level quality is on record; no much larger clone is a single base apart.

What the work shows at the level of the full study, not this receptor alone: Across all healthy-donor time intervals, the beta-binomial model significantly lowered both the number of clones called differentially abundant and the false-positive rate. Between technical replicates the binomial model flagged approximately 1.2 differentially abundant clones, whereas over around 2 weeks the binomial model flagged about 16.4 and over roughly 4 weeks approximately 20. It was expected by the authors that biological variance in healthy repertoires might increase further over much longer intervals, such as months to years. In all healthy donors, the variance in clone template counts between samples taken two weeks apart rose significantly as total template count increased.

Counted from cysteine to phenylalanine, this CDR3 has 15 amino acids. Only CDR3 DNA remains: 45 bases, in frame from the first base. The germline V gene (reference sequence) yields MNHEY for CDR1 and SMNVEV for CDR2. V gives up 6 bases and J gives up 4 bases, and the segment between their germline ends measures 18 bases. Sequenced material: blood. The rearranged segments are TRBV27 and TRBJ1-2; TRBD1 is possibly the D segment (6 matching bases). This receptor was identified in a person aged 18 to 75 in good health. CDR3 sequence: CASSSLDGGGYGYTF. The DNA is TGTGCCAGCAGCTCCCTCGATGGGGGCGGCTATGGCTACACCTTC.